The clone carrying this TCR beta chain has a handful of counts. The antigen is not known. This record belongs to a study of identical twins. Findings and limits, study-wide: The study found weaker excess twin sharing in beta out-of-frame sequences.

The cDNA had a unique molecular identifier and a template-switch universal primer site. TCRdb reprocessed the 5' RACE reads via MiXCR and lists one record per CDR3 protein. The sample lists about 220,000 distinct CDR3 sequences; around 8% were seen once. V was pared by 6 bases and J by 3 bases, with 18 bases between. Per the germline V gene, CDR1 is SGHTA and CDR2 is FQGNSA. The CDR3 length is 15 residues. These same data were also listed under a study on yellow fever vaccine responses in identical twins.

This clonotype was obtained from a woman between 18 and 29 years old in good health. The sequenced sample was memory (CD45RO+) T cells sorted from blood. The chain joins TRBV7-2 to TRBJ2-7, with no clear D. The CDR3 sequence: CASSSGRAAFYEQYF. In nucleotides, the CDR3 is TGTGCCAGCAGTTCCGGACGCGCGGCTTTCTACGAGCAGTACTTC.